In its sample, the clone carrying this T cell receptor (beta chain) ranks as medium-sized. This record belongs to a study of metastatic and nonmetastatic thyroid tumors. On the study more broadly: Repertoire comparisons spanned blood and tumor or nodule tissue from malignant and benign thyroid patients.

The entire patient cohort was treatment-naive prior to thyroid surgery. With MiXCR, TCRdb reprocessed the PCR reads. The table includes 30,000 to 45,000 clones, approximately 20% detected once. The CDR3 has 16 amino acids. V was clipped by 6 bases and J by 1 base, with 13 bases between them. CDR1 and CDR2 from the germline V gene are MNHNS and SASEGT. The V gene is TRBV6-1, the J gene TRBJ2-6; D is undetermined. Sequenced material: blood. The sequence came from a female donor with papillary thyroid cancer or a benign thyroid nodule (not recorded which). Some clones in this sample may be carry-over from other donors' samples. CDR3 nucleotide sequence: TGTGCCAGCAGCAACTTCGTCGGATCTGGGGCCAACGTCCTGACTTTC. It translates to CASSNFVGSGANVLTF.